One and the same sample provided the 7 T cell receptor beta chains below, sequenced in a study of vaccination and CD4 T cells after COVID-19. Regarding treatment: approximately 9-day PBMC culture with coronavirus spike peptide pools or control peptides (ViraFEST assay). No antigen has been identified for these receptors. Sequencing of the DNA from cultured CD4+ T cells was carried out with the Oncomine TCR Beta short-read assay. TCRdb processed the PCR reads anew with MiXCR; each CDR3 protein has one entry. This table holds more than 10,000 distinct CDR3 sequences, roughly 59% found once. The sequenced sample consisted of CD4+ T cells from blood, cultured in vitro. The source of these receptors is a human donor who had recovered from COVID-19.

CDR3 in amino acids: CSARDLGGRGADTQYF. The CDR3 DNA sequence: TGCAGTGCTAGAGATCTGGGCGGGAGAGGCGCAGATACGCAGTATTTT. V and J are TRBV20-1 and TRBJ2-3; 7 bases are shared with TRBD2. The CDR3 has 16 residues. V shed 0 bases and J 4 bases; nucleotides not matched to a gene: 10. Germline values: CDR1 DFQATT, CDR2 SNEGSKA (reference sequence).

By sample fraction, this clonotype is medium-sized. This chain joins TRBV20-1 and TRBJ1-5, with 9 bases that match TRBD1. In germline, CDR1 is DFQATT, CDR2 SNEGSKA (reference sequence). The J segment lost 5 bases and the V segment lost 3 bases, leaving 5 bases of the junction unmatched. CDR3 length: 14 residues. The CDR3 here is CSARHGTGYQPQHF. CDR3 DNA sequence: TGCAGTGCTAGGCATGGGACAGGGTATCAGCCCCAGCATTTT.

The chain couples TRBV15 to TRBJ2-1; 11 bases align to TRBD2. The CDR3 runs to 15 residues. The germline CDR1 and CDR2 sequences are LNHNV and YYDKDF (reference sequence). Unmatched junction bases numbered 5, after V lost 0 bases and J lost 10 bases. For the CDR3, the DNA is TGTGCCACCAGCAGAGAACTAGCGGGGGCCGGCGAGCAGTTCTTC. Its protein is CATSRELAGAGEQFF.

This clonotype is classed as large. The gene calls are TRBV28 and TRBJ1-6; possible D gene TRBD1, 5 bases. The V gene lost 7 bases and the J gene lost 6 bases, with 16 bases spanning the gap. Germline CDR1 reads MDHEN; CDR2 reads SYDVKM. CDR3 size: 15 residues. This CDR3 reads CASTSPGDRNSPLHF. The DNA of the CDR3 is TGTGCCAGCACCTCCCCGGGGGACCGTAATTCACCCCTCCACTTT.

CDR3 loop: CASSQASRPLYF. The CDR3 coding sequence is TGTGCCAGCAGCCAAGCGTCTAGGCCCTTGTATTTT. The genes are TRBV4-2 and TRBJ1-3; no definite D call. CDR1 LGHNA and CDR2 YNFKEQ come from the germline V gene. The CDR3 has 12 residues. The ends were cut back, 1 base at V and 16 bases at J, with 14 bases in the middle.

The rearrangement uses TRBV6-1 and TRBJ2-7; 8 bases are a match to TRBD1. CDR3 size: 17 residues. Germline lookup yields CDR1 MNHNS and CDR2 SASEGT. V dropped 3 bases and J dropped 6; count of bases not matched to a gene: 16. CDR3 residues: CASSEVQGAARLLEQYF. The DNA for the CDR3 is TGTGCCAGCAGTGAGGTTCAGGGGGCGGCCAGACTACTCGAGCAGTACTTC.

V and J are TRBV30 and TRBJ1-5; no definite D call. Germline-derived CDR1 and CDR2 are GTSNPN and SVGIG (reference sequence). The CDR3 covers 13 residues. Trimming stripped 2 bases from V and 0 bases from J, with 5 bases between. The CDR3 region has the DNA TGTGCCTGGAGTACCGATAGCAATCAGCCCCAGCATTTT. Amino acid sequence: CAWSTDSNQPQHF.